The rows below give T cell receptor beta chains drawn from one sample of a study of human T cells and chemical hapten exposure. TCRdb recomputed calls from the RACE reads with MiXCR, one row per CDR3 protein. Here the sample spans 130,000 or so distinct CDR3 sequences, around 8.2% being singletons. Sequenced material: whole blood. Receptors originate from a male donor in good health. Some clones in this sample may be carry-over from other donors' samples. Each CDR3 is given with its conserved first and last residue. Fields, in order: J gene, clone size, V gene, D gene, CDR3 DNA, CDR3 protein. A D gene is named only where the DNA matches it firmly. Clone size appears in some rows only: once, few, many, or a class for an expanded clone.

>TRBJ2-2|.|TRBV7-8|.
TGTGCCAGCAGCTTAGAATTATCCGGGGAGCTGTTTTTT
CASSLELSGELFF
>TRBJ1-1|few|TRBV5-4|.
TGTGCCAGCAGCTTGGTACAGATGAACACTGAAGCTTTCTTT
CASSLVQMNTEAFF
>TRBJ2-5|.|TRBV20-1|TRBD2
TGCAGTGCTAGAGGACTAGCGGGAGAGCCACTATCAAGACAAGAGACCCAGTACTTC
CSARGLAGEPLSRQETQYF
>TRBJ1-3|.|TRBV3-1|.
TGTGCCAGCAGCGCAGACGGCTACTCTGGAAACACCATATATTTT
CASSADGYSGNTIYF
>TRBJ1-3|.|TRBV24-1|.
TGTGCCACCATCAATACGGGAGCTGGAAACACCATATATTTT
CATINTGAGNTIYF
>TRBJ2-7|.|TRBV27|.
TGTGCCAGCAGTTTATCGAGGGTAGACTACGAGCAGTACTTC
CASSLSRVDYEQYF
>TRBJ2-3|few|TRBV18|.
TGTGCCAGCTCCACGGGGTTGAGTGGCAACACAGATACGCAGTATTTT
CASSTGLSGNTDTQYF
>TRBJ2-7|.|TRBV3-1|.
TGTGCCAGCAGCCAAGATCATGGTCCTACGTACGAGCAGTACTTC
CASSQDHGPTYEQYF
>TRBJ1-2|few|TRBV29-1|TRBD1
TGCAGCGCCACGACAGGGCCCTATGGCTACACCTTC
CSATTGPYGYTF
>TRBJ2-1|.|TRBV11-1|.
TGTGCCAGCAGCTTAGGGCCTCCTCCAACCTACAATGAGCAGTTCTTC
CASSLGPPPTYNEQFF
>TRBJ2-5|.|TRBV5-1|TRBD1
TGCGCCAGCAGCTTGGGGACAGGGGAACAAGAGACCCAGTACTTC
CASSLGTGEQETQYF
>TRBJ1-3|.|TRBV3-1|.
TGTGCCAGCAGCCAAGATCTCAGGATCTCTGGAAACACCATATATTTT
CASSQDLRISGNTIYF
>TRBJ2-3|.|TRBV6-1|TRBD2
TGTGCCAGCATGGGGGGGGGGACAGATACGCAGTATTTT
CASMGGGTDTQYF
>TRBJ2-2|many|TRBV4-3|TRBD2
TGCGCCAGCAGCCCCAAGCACTATGCTGGGGCGGGGGGGCAGCTGTTTTTT
CASSPKHYAGAGGQLFF
>TRBJ2-1|few|TRBV2|.
TGTGCCAGCAGTCCAACGCTCATCTGGAGTAGTACGGACAATGAGCAGTTCTTC
CASSPTLIWSSTDNEQFF
>TRBJ2-3|.|TRBV27|.
TGTGCCAGCAGCCGCATTCGGTCAGGGGAAGATACGCAGTATTTT
CASSRIRSGEDTQYF
>TRBJ2-1|few|TRBV2|.
TGTGCCAGCAGTGAAGAGGGACGGAATGAGCAGTTCTTC
CASSEEGRNEQFF
>TRBJ2-5|.|TRBV28|.
TGTGCCAGCAGCCTTGGGACCCCCGGGACCCAGTACTTC
CASSLGTPGTQYF
>TRBJ2-1|few|TRBV9|TRBD1
TGTGCCAGCAGCGTGGAGACAGGGGAGGTTGCTGAGCAGTTCTTC
CASSVETGEVAEQFF
>TRBJ2-5|few|TRBV7-9|.
TGTGCCAGCAGCCCTCGACAGAAACAAGAGACCCAGTACTTC
CASSPRQKQETQYF
>TRBJ1-1|many|TRBV7-9|.
TGTGCCAGCAGCCCTCGACAGAACCTAAACACTGAAGCTTTCTTT
CASSPRQNLNTEAFF
>TRBJ1-1|few|TRBV7-9|TRBD1
TGTGCCAGCAGCTCTTCAGGGGGCGCCACTGAAGCTTTCTTT
CASSSSGGATEAFF
>TRBJ1-1|many|TRBV11-2|.
TGTGCCAGCAGCTTAGACGGGACAATGAACACTGAAGCTTTCTTT
CASSLDGTMNTEAFF
>TRBJ1-4|few|TRBV7-8|.
TGTGCCAGCAGCTTAGTATCCGGACGGGCAGGAAATGAAAAACTGTTTTTT
CASSLVSGRAGNEKLFF
>TRBJ1-1|many|TRBV27|.
TGTGCCAGCAGTTTTCAGGGCAAGAACACTGAAGCTTTCTTT
CASSFQGKNTEAFF
>TRBJ2-2|many|TRBV29-1|.
TGCAGCGTTCCTAAGAACACCGGGGAGCTGTTTTTT
CSVPKNTGELFF
>TRBJ2-6|.|TRBV6-5|.
TGTGCCAGCAGCCGTCCCGGACAGCAGGGCTCTGGGGCCAACGTCCTGACTTTC
CASSRPGQQGSGANVLTF
>TRBJ2-3|few|TRBV7-6|.
TGTGCCAGCAGCAGTCGAGACCCAGATACGCAGTATTTT
CASSSRDPDTQYF
>TRBJ1-1|many|TRBV7-8|.
TGTGCCAGCAGCTCCTGGGAGAACACTGAAGCTTTCTTT
CASSSWENTEAFF
>TRBJ2-1|many|TRBV5-6|TRBD1
TGTGCCAGCAGCTACCCTGACAGGGTCCCCTTTAATGAGCAGTTCTTC
CASSYPDRVPFNEQFF
>TRBJ2-3|.|TRBV6-5|TRBD1
TGTGCCAGCAGTTACCGGGACAGGGTTACTAGCACAGATACGCAGTATTTT
CASSYRDRVTSTDTQYF
>TRBJ2-2|many|TRBV3-1|.
TGTGCCAGCAGACAGGGTCCGGGCACCGGGGAGCTGTTTTTT
CASRQGPGTGELFF
>TRBJ2-1|.|TRBV20-1|.
.
CSTSGGWLDEQFF
>TRBJ2-3|.|TRBV29-1|TRBD2
TGCAGCGTTGGGGGCGGGAGAACAGATACGCAGTATTTT
CSVGGGRTDTQYF
>TRBJ1-3|many|TRBV10-3|.
TGTGCCATCAGTGATTCCAGGGCAGGAAACACCATATATTTT
CAISDSRAGNTIYF
>TRBJ1-5|few|TRBV12-5|.
TGTGCTAGTGGTTTGGTAGGAGGGGGCAATCAGCCCCAGCATTTT
CASGLVGGGNQPQHF
>TRBJ2-7|few|TRBV2|TRBD1
TGTGCCAGCAGGGGACAGGGGACATCCTACGAGCAGTACTTC
CASRGQGTSYEQYF
>TRBJ1-4|.|TRBV4-1|TRBD1
TGCGCCAGCAGCCAGGACAGGGTGGATGAAAAACTGTTTTTT
CASSQDRVDEKLFF
>TRBJ2-7|few|TRBV10-3|.
TGTGCCATCAGTCAACTATCTTTGGAGAAAGGCTACGAGCAGTACTTC
CAISQLSLEKGYEQYF
>TRBJ2-3|few|TRBV20-1|TRBD2
TGCAGTGCTCCCTCATTTGACGGGGGGACTGGGACAGATACGCAGTATTTT
CSAPSFDGGTGTDTQYF
>TRBJ1-5|.|TRBV12-3/TRBV12-4|.
TGTGCCAGCAGTGACAGGAGGGATAGCAATCAGCCCCAGCATTTT
CASSDRRDSNQPQHF
>TRBJ1-5|many|TRBV29-1|.
TGCAGCGTTGCGCGGGGGGCGAGCAATCAGCCCCAGCATTTT
CSVARGASNQPQHF
>TRBJ2-7|many|TRBV27|.
TGTGCCAGCAGTTTTTTTCAATCTACCGGGCCCCGATCGGCCCCCTACGAGCAGTACTTC
CASSFFQSTGPRSAPYEQYF
>TRBJ1-1|many|TRBV7-6|TRBD1
TGTGCCAGCAGCTTGGGACAGGCTAACACTGAAGCTTTCTTT
CASSLGQANTEAFF
>TRBJ2-1|many|TRBV6-5|TRBD2
TGTGCCAGCAGTGACGGACTAGCGGGGGACTACAATGAGCAGTTCTTC
CASSDGLAGDYNEQFF
>TRBJ2-7|many|TRBV4-3|.
TGCGCCAGCAGCGAAACAGGGATGGACGAGCAGTACTTC
CASSETGMDEQYF
>TRBJ2-7|few|TRBV12-3/TRBV12-4|.
TGTGCCAGCAGTTTGGGGCAGGGGTTCTCCTACGAGCAGTACTTC
CASSLGQGFSYEQYF
>TRBJ2-5|.|TRBV2|.
TGTGCCAGCAGGGACTTGGACATAATCCAAGAGACCCAGTACTTC
CASRDLDIIQETQYF
>TRBJ2-1|.|TRBV20-1|TRBD2
TGCAGTGCTAGTGGTCTAGCGGGAGAGATCCACAATGAGCAGTTCTTC
CSASGLAGEIHNEQFF
>TRBJ2-3|few|TRBV25-1|TRBD1
TGTGCCAGCAGTGCCGCTACAGGGGGGAGCACAGATACGCAGTATTTT
CASSAATGGSTDTQYF
>TRBJ1-6|few|TRBV9|.
TGTGCCAGCACCGCAGGAGCACCGTATAATTCACCCCTCCACTTT
CASTAGAPYNSPLHF
>TRBJ2-3|.|TRBV7-8|TRBD2
TGTGCCAGCAGCTTAGTATCTAGCGGGGGGGGAAGAAATACGCAGTATTTT
CASSLVSSGGGRNTQYF